The rows below give T cell receptor beta chains drawn from one sample of a study of T cells in Graves' hyperthyroidism and ophthalmopathy. TCRdb re-analysed the multiplex PCR reads in MiXCR, keeping a single row per CDR3 protein. The table records about 680,000 distinct CDR3 sequences, 30% to 40% of them present only once. Sequenced material: blood. These receptors were taken from a middle-aged woman with Graves' hyperthyroidism. Each CDR3 is given with its conserved first and last residue. D genes are given only for firm matches. Expanded clones are given a class, and other clones once, few, many or no size at all.

j_call clone_size v_call d_call cdr3_nt cdr3_aa
TRBJ2-7 few TRBV7-2 NA TGTGCCAGCTCACCACCAGCATCCTACGAGCAGTACTTC CASSPPASYEQYF
TRBJ1-5 NA TRBV10-3 TRBD1 TGTGCCATCAGTTTGCGGGACAGCCCTTCAAGCAATCAGCCCCAGCATTTT CAISLRDSPSSNQPQHF
TRBJ1-5 many TRBV12-3/TRBV12-4 NA TGTGCCAGCAGTCGGCGGGGGCCTTATCAGCCCCAGCATTTT CASSRRGPYQPQHF
TRBJ1-1 NA TRBV9 NA TGTGCCAGCGGCCGGAACAGGGAGAACACTGAAGCTTTCTTT CASGRNRENTEAFF
TRBJ2-7 NA TRBV29-1 TRBD1 TGCAGCTCAGAACGGACAGGCGGACCCTCCTACGAGCAGTACTTC CSSERTGGPSYEQYF
TRBJ1-1 NA TRBV19 NA TGTGCCAGTAGTGGTCGGGGGGCCTCTGAAGCTTTCTTT CASSGRGASEAFF
TRBJ1-1 few TRBV5-6 NA TGTGCCAGCAGGAGACCTGACAAGTCCCCTGAAGCTTTCTTT CASRRPDKSPEAFF
TRBJ1-1 many TRBV7-9 NA TGTGCCACAAGGCGGGGGGGCCGGGACACTGAAGCTTTCTTT CATRRGGRDTEAFF
TRBJ1-1 NA TRBV7-9 TRBD1 TGTGCCAGCGCAGGGGGCTATTTCGACACTGAAGCTTTCTTT CASAGGYFDTEAFF
TRBJ2-7 NA TRBV5-1 TRBD2 TGCGCCAGCAGTTTGACTAGCGGGAGAAACGAGCAGTACTTC CASSLTSGRNEQYF
TRBJ1-1 few TRBV7-8 NA TGTGCCAGCGGATCAAGCTTAAGTCGAGCTTTCTTT CASGSSLSRAFF
TRBJ1-1 many TRBV7-9 NA TGTGCCAGCAGCACGTCAGGGATGAACACTGAAGCTTTCTTT CASSTSGMNTEAFF
TRBJ2-2 NA TRBV10-3 NA TGTGCCATCAGTGATGGGGCAGGGGAGCTGTTTTTT CAISDGAGELFF